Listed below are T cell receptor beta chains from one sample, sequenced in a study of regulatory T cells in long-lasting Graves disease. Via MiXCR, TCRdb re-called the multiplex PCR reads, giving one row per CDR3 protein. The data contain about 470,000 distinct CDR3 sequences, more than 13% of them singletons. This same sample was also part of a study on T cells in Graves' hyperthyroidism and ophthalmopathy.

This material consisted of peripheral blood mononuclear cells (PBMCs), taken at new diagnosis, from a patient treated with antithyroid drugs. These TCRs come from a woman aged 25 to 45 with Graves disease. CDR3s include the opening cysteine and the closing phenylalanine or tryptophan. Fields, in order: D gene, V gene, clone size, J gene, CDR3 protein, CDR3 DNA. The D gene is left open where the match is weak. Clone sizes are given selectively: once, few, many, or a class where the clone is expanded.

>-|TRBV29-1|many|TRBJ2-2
CSVESRTKNTGELFF
TGCAGCGTTGAAAGCAGGACCAAGAACACCGGGGAGCTGTTTTTT
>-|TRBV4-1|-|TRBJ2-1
CASSQQGHEQFF
TGCGCCAGCAGCCAGCAGGGCCATGAGCAGTTCTTC
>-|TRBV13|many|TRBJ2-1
CASSLSGGRNNEQFF
TGTGCCAGCAGCTTATCGGGTGGGCGGAACAATGAGCAGTTCTTC
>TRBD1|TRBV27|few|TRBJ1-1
CASSFGQGANTEAFF
TGTGCCAGCAGTTTTGGACAGGGGGCGAACACTGAAGCTTTCTTT
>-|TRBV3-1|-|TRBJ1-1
CASSPQQWGRNTEAFF
TGTGCCAGCAGCCCACAACAGTGGGGTCGCAACACTGAAGCTTTCTTT
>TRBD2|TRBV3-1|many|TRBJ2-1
CASSQAFAGEVNEQFF
TGTGCCAGCAGCCAAGCCTTCGCGGGAGAGGTTAATGAGCAGTTCTTC
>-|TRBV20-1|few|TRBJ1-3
CSARTTSGNTIYF
TGCAGTGCGCGGACAACCTCTGGAAACACCATATATTTT
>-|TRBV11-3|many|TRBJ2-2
CASTSYTGELFF
TGTGCCAGCACCTCCTACACCGGGGAGCTGTTTTTT
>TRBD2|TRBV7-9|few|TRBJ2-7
CASSLSGGLAGREQYF
TGTGCCAGCAGCTTAAGCGGCGGGCTAGCGGGCCGGGAGCAGTACTTC
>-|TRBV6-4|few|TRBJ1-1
CASSDTLNTEAFF
TGTGCCAGCAGTGACACCTTGAACACTGAAGCTTTCTTT
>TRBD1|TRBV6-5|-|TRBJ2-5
CASSYSTGEVQETQYF
TGTGCCAGCAGTTACTCCACAGGGGAAGTGCAAGAGACCCAGTACTTC
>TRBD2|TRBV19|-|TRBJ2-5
CASRTSGRAPETQYF
TGTGCCAGTAGGACTAGCGGGAGGGCCCCAGAGACCCAGTACTTC
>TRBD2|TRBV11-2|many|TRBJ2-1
CASSLDQGTSGSNEQFF
TGTGCCAGCAGCTTAGATCAGGGTACTAGCGGGAGCAATGAGCAGTTCTTC
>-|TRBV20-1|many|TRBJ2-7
CSASLGGYEQYF
TGCAGTGCTAGTCTAGGCGGCTACGAGCAGTACTTC
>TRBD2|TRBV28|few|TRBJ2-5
CASSLELAGEYF
TGTGCCAGCAGTTTAGAGTTAGCGGGGGAGTACTTC
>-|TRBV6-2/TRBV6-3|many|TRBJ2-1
CASSSGTKEGKFF
TGTGCCAGCAGTTCCGGGACGAAAGAGGGGAAGTTCTTC
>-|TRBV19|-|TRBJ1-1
CASSIRQEAFF
TGTGCCAGTAGTATAAGGCAGGAAGCTTTCTTT
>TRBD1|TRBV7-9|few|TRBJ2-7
CASSLGAGTGANEQYF
TGTGCCAGCAGCTTAGGTGCCGGGACAGGGGCTAACGAGCAGTACTTC
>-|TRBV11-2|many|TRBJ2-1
CASSHTGTRHNEQFF
TGTGCCAGCAGCCATACCGGGACACGGCACAATGAGCAGTTCTTC
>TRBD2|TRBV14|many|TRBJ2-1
CASSLLLAGGVSYNEQFF
TGTGCCAGCAGCCTACTGCTAGCGGGGGGGGTCTCCTACAATGAGCAGTTCTTC
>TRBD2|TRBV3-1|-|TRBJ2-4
CASSQGAGRENIQYF
TGTGCCAGCAGCCAAGGAGCGGGGAGGGAGAACATTCAGTACTTC
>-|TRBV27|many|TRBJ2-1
CASRGLAGANEQFF
TGTGCCAGCCGGGGGCTAGCTGGGGCCAATGAGCAGTTCTTC
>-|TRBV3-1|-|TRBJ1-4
CASSQVGREGEKLFF
TGTGCCAGCAGCCAAGTGGGCAGGGAGGGGGAAAAACTGTTTTTT
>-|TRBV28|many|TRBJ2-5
CASSDETQYF
TGTGCCAGCAGTGACGAGACCCAGTACTTC
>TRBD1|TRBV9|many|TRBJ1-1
CASSVWDRATEAFF
TGTGCCAGCAGCGTATGGGACAGGGCGACTGAAGCTTTCTTT
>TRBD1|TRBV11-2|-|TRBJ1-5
CASSPYGRGSEQPQHF
TGTGCCAGCAGCCCCTATGGCAGGGGGAGCGAACAGCCCCAGCATTTT
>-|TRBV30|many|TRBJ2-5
CAWRPQDATQYF
TGTGCCTGGAGGCCCCAAGACGCGACCCAGTACTTC
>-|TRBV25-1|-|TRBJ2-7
CASSDRQWPYEQYF
TGTGCCAGCAGTGATCGACAGTGGCCCTACGAGCAGTACTTC
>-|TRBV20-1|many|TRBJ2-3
CSADPTSTDTQYF
TGCAGTGCTGACCCGACTAGCACAGATACGCAGTATTTT
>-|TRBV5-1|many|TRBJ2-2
CASSLDADTGELFF
TGCGCCAGCAGCTTGGATGCGGACACCGGGGAGCTGTTTTTT
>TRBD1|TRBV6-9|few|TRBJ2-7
CASSYSIGTDYEQYF
TGTGCCAGCAGTTACTCTATCGGGACAGACTACGAGCAGTACTTC
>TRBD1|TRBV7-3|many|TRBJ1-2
CASSRTGGTDGYTF
TGTGCCAGCAGCCGAACGGGAGGGACAGACGGCTACACCTTC
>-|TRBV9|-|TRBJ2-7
CASSVQANTYEQYF
TGTGCCAGCAGCGTACAGGCTAACACCTACGAGCAGTACTTC
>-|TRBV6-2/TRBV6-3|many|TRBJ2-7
CASRRKDGEQYF
TGTGCCAGCAGACGAAAGGATGGCGAGCAGTACTTC
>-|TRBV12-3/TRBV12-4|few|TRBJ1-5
CASSRLSRDSNQPQHF
TGTGCCAGCAGTCGACTTTCGAGGGATAGCAATCAGCCCCAGCATTTT
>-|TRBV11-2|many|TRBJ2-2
CASSLASYTGELFF
TGTGCCAGCAGCTTGGCTAGTTACACCGGGGAGCTGTTTTTT
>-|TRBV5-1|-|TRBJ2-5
CASSLYGLETQYF
TGCGCCAGCAGCTTGTACGGATTAGAGACCCAGTACTTC
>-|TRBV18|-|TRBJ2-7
CASSDPGTEQYF
TGTGCCAGCTCGGACCCCGGGACAGAGCAGTACTTC
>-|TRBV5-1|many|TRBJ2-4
CASSSRGLAKNIQYF
TGCGCCAGTTCCTCGAGGGGCCTTGCCAAAAACATTCAGTACTTC
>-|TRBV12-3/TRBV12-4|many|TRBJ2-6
CASSLAGSGANVLTF
TGTGCCAGCAGCCTCGCAGGGTCTGGGGCCAACGTCCTGACTTTC
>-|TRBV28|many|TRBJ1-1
CASSQVGNSFAEAFF
TGTGCCAGCAGCCAAGTAGGAAACAGTTTCGCTGAAGCTTTCTTT
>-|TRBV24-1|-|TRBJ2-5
CATSDLKRQTQYF
TGTGCCACCAGTGATTTGAAGCGGCAGACCCAGTACTTC
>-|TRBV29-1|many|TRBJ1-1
CSVEGNTEAFF
TGCAGCGTTGAGGGGAACACTGAAGCTTTCTTT
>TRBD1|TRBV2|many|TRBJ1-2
CASSPTGGGYGYTF
TGTGCCAGCAGTCCGACAGGGGGCGGCTATGGCTACACCTTC
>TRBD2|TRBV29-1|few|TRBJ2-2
CSAQTSATGELFF
TGCAGCGCACAGACTAGCGCTACCGGGGAGCTGTTTTTT
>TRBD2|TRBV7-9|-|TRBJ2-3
CASSLNLDYPSGITDTQYF
TGTGCCAGCAGCTTAAACCTAGATTATCCTAGCGGGATCACAGATACGCAGTATTTT
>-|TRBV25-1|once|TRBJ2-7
CASSEPGAGEDEQYF
TGTGCCAGCAGTGAACCCGGGGCAGGAGAGGACGAGCAGTACTTC
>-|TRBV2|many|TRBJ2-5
CASSEGPGGTQYF
TGTGCCAGCAGTGAAGGACCTGGGGGGACCCAGTACTTC
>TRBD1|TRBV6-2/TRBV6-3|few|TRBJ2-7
CASSPETGGRSYEQYF
TGTGCCAGCAGCCCCGAGACAGGGGGCCGGAGCTACGAGCAGTACTTC
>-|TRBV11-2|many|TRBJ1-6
CASSARVASPLHF
TGTGCCAGCAGCGCCAGGGTCGCTTCACCCCTCCACTTT
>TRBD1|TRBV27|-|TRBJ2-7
CASSPLSDRENEQYF
TGTGCCAGCAGTCCGCTATCGGACAGGGAGAACGAGCAGTACTTC
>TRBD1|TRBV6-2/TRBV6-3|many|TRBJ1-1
CASSVTGVSTEAFF
TGTGCCAGCAGTGTAACAGGGGTAAGCACTGAAGCTTTCTTT
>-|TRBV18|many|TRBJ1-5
CASSEVRENQPQHF
TGTGCCAGCTCAGAGGTACGGGAGAATCAGCCCCAGCATTTT
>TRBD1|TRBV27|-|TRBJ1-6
CASSLMGTGGFAQSPLHF
TGTGCCAGCAGTTTAATGGGCACAGGGGGCTTCGCCCAATCACCCCTCCACTTT
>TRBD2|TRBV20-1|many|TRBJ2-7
CSASSTSGIGYEQYF
TGCAGTGCTAGCTCCACTAGCGGGATCGGTTACGAGCAGTACTTC
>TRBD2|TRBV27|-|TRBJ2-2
CASSSMTSGITGELFF
TGTGCCAGCAGTTCAATGACTAGCGGTATCACCGGGGAGCTGTTTTTT
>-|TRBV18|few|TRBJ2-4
CASSPPGSLAVAKNIQYF
TGTGCCAGCTCACCACCTGGATCCCTGGCGGTAGCCAAAAACATTCAGTACTTC
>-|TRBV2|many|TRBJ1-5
CASSVGGNQPQHF
TGTGCCAGCAGTGTAGGTGGAAATCAGCCCCAGCATTTT
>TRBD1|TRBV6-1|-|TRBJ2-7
CASSHGDRGFYEQYF
TGTGCCAGCAGTCACGGGGACAGGGGATTCTACGAGCAGTACTTC